This T cell receptor (beta chain) emerged from a study of post-analysis software for immune sequencing data. Points from the study as a whole: Higher frequency in patients than in controls was seen for five TRBV segments, with TRBV5-6, TRBV5-1 and TRBV20-1 among them. F-measure co-clustering was strong for batch-matched samples. Controls' normalized Chao1 diversity significantly exceeded that of multiple sclerosis patients.

Turning to this clonotype: What it recognizes is unknown.

Unique molecular identifiers featured in each of the TCR beta cDNA libraries. TCRdb reanalysed the PCR reads using MiXCR and keeps one entry per CDR3 protein. The sample records around 710,000 distinct CDR3 sequences, more than 45% being singletons. This CDR3 has 14 amino acids. Trimming left V 3 bases short and J 2 bases short, with 10 bases between. Sequencing was carried out using blood. The TCR originated in a girl aged 5 to 17 with multiple sclerosis. V is TRBV12-3 or TRBV12-4 and J is TRBJ1-2, with D possibly TRBD1 on 6 matching bases. The CDR3 nucleotides are TGTGCCAGCAGTTTGAATCAGGGGAACTATGGCTACACCTTC. Translated: CASSLNQGNYGYTF.